This T cell receptor beta chain was identified in a study of cytomegalovirus exposure and HLA in healthy donors. The primer mix had 60 Vbeta and 13 Jbeta primers. Produced via immunoSEQ multiplex PCR; TCRdb's table is partial and in-frame only. The sample table sets out some 150,000 clones. The CDR3 runs 16 residues. Germline V gives CDR1 ENHRY, CDR2 SYGVKD. V lost 4 bases, J lost 5 bases, and 20 bases lay in between. This clonotype was sampled from a woman younger than 35 in good health and CMV-seronegative. Sequencing was performed on PBMCs. The chain employs TRBV10-3 and TRBJ2-5, with D unresolved. The CDR3 loop reads CAISGPRSSRPETQYF. The CDR3, as DNA: TGTGCCATCAGTGGACCGCGGTCTTCTCGCCCGGAGACCCAGTACTTC.